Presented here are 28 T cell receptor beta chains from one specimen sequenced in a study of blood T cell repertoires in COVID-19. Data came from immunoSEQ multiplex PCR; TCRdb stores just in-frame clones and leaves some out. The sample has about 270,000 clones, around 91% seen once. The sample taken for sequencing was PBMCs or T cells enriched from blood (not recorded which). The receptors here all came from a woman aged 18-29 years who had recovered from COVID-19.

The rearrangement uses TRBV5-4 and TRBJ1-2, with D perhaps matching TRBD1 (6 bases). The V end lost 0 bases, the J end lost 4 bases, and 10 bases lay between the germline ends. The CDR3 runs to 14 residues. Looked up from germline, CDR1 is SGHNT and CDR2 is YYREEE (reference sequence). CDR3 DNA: TGTGCCAGCAGCTTGGACAGGGCAGCCTATGGCTACACCTTC. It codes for CASSLDRAAYGYTF.

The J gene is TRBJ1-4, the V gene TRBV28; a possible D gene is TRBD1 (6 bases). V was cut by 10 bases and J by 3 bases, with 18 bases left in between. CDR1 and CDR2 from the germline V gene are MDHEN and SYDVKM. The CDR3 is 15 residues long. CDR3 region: CATLPPGTPNEKLFF. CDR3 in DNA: TGTGCCACCTTACCCCCCGGGACACCTAATGAAAAACTGTTTTTT.

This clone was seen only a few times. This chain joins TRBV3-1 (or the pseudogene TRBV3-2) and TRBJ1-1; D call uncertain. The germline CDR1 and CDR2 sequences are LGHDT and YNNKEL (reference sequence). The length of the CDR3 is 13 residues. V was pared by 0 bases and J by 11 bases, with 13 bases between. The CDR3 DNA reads TGTGCCAGCAGCCAAGATTCGTGGAGGAGGGCTTTCTTT. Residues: CASSQDSWRRAFF.

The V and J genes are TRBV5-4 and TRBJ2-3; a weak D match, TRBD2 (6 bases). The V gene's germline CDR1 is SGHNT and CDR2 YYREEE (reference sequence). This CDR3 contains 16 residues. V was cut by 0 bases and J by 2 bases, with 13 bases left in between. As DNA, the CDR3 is TGTGCCAGCAGCTTGGAGGTTAGCGGAGTCACAGATACGCAGTATTTT. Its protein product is CASSLEVSGVTDTQYF.

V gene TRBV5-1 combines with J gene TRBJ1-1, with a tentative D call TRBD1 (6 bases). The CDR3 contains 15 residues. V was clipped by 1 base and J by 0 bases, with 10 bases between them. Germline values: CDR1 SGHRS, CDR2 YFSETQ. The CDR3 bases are TGCGCCAGCAGCTTGACAGGGCAGATGAACACTGAAGCTTTCTTT. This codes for CASSLTGQMNTEAFF.

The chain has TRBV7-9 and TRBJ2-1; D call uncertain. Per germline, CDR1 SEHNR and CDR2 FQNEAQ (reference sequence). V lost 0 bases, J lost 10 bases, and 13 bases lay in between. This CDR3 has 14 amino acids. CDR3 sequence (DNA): TGTGCCAGCAGCTTAGCGGCCCTCCGGGTCGAGCAGTTCTTC. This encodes CASSLAALRVEQFF.

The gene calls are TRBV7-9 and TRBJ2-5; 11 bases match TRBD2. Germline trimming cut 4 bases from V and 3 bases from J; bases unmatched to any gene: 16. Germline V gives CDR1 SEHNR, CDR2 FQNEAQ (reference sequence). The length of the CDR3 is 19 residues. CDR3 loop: CASSSPGVVAGGHEETQYF. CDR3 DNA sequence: TGTGCCAGCAGCTCCCCCGGGGTGGTAGCGGGGGGGCATGAAGAGACCCAGTACTTC.

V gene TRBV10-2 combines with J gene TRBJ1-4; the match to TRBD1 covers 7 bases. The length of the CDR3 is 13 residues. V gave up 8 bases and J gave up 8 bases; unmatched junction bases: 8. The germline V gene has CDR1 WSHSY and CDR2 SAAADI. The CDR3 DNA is TGCGCCAGCCACAGGGGATTGGGGGAAAAACTGTTTTTT. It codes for CASHRGLGEKLFF.

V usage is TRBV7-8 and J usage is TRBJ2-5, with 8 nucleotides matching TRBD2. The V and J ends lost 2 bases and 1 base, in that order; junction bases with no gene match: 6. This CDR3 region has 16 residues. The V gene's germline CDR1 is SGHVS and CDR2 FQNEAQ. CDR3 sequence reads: CASSLSRGGIQETQYF. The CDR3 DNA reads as TGTGCCAGCAGCTTAAGTCGCGGGGGGATCCAAGAGACCCAGTACTTC.

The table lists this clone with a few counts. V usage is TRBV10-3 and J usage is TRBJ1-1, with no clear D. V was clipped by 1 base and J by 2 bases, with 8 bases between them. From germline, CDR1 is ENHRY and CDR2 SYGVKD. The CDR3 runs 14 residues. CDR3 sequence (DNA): TGTGCCATCAGTGAGTTGGGCGCCAACACTGAAGCTTTCTTT. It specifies CAISELGANTEAFF.

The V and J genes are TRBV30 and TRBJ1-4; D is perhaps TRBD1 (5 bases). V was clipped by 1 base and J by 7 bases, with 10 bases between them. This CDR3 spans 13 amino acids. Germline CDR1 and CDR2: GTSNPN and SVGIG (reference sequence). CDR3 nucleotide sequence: TGTGCCTGGAGTGCAGGGACTGTTGAAAAACTGTTTTTT. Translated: CAWSAGTVEKLFF.

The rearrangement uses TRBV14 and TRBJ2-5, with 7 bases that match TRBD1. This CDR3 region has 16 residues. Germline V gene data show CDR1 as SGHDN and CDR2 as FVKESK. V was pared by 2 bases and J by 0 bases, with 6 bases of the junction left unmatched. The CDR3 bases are TGTGCCAGCAGCCAAACAGGGGCTGCGCACCAAGAGACCCAGTACTTC. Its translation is CASSQTGAAHQETQYF.

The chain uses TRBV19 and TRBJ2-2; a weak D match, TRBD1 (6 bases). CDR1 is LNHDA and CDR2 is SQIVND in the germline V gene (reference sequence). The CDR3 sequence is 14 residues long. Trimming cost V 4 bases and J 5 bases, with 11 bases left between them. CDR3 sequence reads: CASSNTGFTGELFF. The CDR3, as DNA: TGTGCCAGTAGTAACACAGGGTTTACCGGGGAGCTGTTTTTT.

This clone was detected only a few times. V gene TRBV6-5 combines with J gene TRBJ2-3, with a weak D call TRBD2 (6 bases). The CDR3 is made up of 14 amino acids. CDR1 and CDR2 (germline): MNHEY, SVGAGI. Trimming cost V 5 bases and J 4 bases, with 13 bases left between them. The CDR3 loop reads CASSRGASADTQYF. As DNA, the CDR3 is TGTGCCAGCAGTCGTGGGGCTAGCGCAGATACGCAGTATTTT.

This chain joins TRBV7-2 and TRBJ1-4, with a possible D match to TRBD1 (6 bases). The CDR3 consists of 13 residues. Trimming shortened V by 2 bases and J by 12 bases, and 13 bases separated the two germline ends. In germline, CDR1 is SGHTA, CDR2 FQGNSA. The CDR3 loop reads CASSLHAGAELFF. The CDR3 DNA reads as TGTGCCAGCAGCTTACACGCGGGGGCGGAACTGTTTTTT.

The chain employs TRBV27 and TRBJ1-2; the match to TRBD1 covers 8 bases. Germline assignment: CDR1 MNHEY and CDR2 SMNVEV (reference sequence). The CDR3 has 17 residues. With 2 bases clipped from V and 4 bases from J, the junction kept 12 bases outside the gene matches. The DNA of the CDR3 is TGTGCCAGCAGTTTAACCCCCGACAGGGGACTATCCTATGGCTACACCTTC. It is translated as CASSLTPDRGLSYGYTF.

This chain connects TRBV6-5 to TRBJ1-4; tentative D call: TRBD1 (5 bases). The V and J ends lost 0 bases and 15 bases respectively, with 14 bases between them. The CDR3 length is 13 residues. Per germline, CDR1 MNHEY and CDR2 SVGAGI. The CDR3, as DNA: TGTGCCAGCAGTTACTCGATTGGGGACTGGGTGTTTTTT. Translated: CASSYSIGDWVFF.

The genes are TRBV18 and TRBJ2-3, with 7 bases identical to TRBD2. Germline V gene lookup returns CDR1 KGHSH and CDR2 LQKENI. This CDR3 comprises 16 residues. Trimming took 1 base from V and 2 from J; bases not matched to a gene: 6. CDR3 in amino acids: CASSPRSSGITDTQYF. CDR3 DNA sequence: TGTGCCAGCTCACCACGATCCAGCGGGATCACAGATACGCAGTATTTT.

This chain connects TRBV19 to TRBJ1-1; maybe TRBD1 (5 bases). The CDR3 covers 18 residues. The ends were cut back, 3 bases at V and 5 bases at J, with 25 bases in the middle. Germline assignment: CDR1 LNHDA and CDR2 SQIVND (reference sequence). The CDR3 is CASSMAGSGKFGLTEAFF. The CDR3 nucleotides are TGTGCCAGTAGTATGGCGGGATCAGGGAAGTTTGGGTTAACTGAAGCTTTCTTT.

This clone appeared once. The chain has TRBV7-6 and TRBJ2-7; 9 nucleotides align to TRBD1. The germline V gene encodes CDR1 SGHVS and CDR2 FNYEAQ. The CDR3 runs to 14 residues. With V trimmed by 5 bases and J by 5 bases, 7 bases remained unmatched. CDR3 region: CASSLGTGSNEQYF. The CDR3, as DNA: TGTGCCAGCAGCCTCGGGACAGGGTCAAACGAGCAGTACTTC.

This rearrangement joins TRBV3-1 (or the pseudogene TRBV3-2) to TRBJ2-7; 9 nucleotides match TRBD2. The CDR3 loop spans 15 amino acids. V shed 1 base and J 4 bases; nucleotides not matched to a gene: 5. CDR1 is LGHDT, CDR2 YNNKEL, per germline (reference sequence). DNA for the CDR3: TGTGCCAGCAGCCAAGTACCGGGACTAGCTTACGAGCAGTACTTC. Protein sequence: CASSQVPGLAYEQYF.

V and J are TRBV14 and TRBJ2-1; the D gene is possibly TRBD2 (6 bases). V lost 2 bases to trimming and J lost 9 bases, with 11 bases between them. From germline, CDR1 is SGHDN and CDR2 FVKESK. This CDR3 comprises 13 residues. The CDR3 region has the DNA TGTGCCAGCAGCCAAACAGGAGGGGCTGAGCAGTTCTTC. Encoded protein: CASSQTGGAEQFF.

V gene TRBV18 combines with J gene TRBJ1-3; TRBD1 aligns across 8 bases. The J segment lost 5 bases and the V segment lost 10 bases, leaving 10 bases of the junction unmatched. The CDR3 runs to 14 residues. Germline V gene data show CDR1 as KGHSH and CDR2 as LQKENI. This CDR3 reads CATLPGQGRNTIYF. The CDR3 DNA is TGTGCCACCCTCCCTGGACAGGGAAGAAACACCATATATTTT.

The CDR3 here is CASSQVQGHTEAFF. In nucleotides, the CDR3 is TGCGCCAGCAGCCAAGTACAGGGGCACACTGAAGCTTTCTTT. V is TRBV4-1 and J is TRBJ1-1, with 7 bases that match TRBD1. The V gene's germline CDR1 is MGHRA and CDR2 YSYEKL. V shed 1 base and J 3 bases; nucleotides not matched to a gene: 2. This CDR3 is 14 amino acids long.

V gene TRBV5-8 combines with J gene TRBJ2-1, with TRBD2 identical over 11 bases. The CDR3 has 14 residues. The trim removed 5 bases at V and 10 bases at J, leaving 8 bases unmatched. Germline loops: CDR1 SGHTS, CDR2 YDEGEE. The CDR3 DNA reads TGTGCCAGCAGTTATAGCGGGGGGGCAGGCGAGCAGTTCTTC. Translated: CASSYSGGAGEQFF.

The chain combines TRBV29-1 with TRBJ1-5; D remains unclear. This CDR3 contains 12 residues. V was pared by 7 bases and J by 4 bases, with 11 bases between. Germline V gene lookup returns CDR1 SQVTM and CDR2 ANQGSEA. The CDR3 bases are TGCAGCGCCGTGACTGGGAATCAGCCCCAGCATTTT. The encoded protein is CSAVTGNQPQHF. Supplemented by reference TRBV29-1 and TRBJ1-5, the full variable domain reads SAVISQKPSRDICQRGTSLTIQCQVDSQVTMMFWYRQQPGQSLTLIATANQGSEATYESGFVIDKFPISRPNLTFSTLTVSNMSPEDSSIYLCSAVTGNQPQHFGDGTRLSIL.

The CDR3 protein is CASSQVSGGAQTQYF. The CDR3 DNA reads TGTGCCAGCAGCCAAGTTAGCGGGGGGGCGCAGACCCAGTACTTC. The chain recombines TRBV3-1 (or the pseudogene TRBV3-2) with TRBJ2-5; 11 positions match TRBD2. V trimming: 1 base; J trimming: 6 bases; junction bases outside the gene matches: 4. This CDR3 is built from 15 residues. CDR1 and CDR2 (germline): LGHDT, YNNKEL (reference sequence).

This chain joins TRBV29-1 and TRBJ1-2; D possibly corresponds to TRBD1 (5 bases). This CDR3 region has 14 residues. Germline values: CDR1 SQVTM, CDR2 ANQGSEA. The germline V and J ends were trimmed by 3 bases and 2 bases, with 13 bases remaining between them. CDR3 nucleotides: TGCAGCGTTGACCCCACAGGAAACAACTATGGCTACACCTTC. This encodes CSVDPTGNNYGYTF.